Sequencing of this TCR beta chain was carried out in a study of T cell repertoires in cytomegalovirus infection. Study at large: From public TCR beta signatures came an indication of both CMV infection and matching HLA type.

TCRdb re-analysed the reads in MiXCR, keeping a single row per CDR3 protein. The sample shows 740,000 or so distinct CDR3 sequences, 35% to 40% of them seen only once. About this clonotype itself: The antigen remains unidentified.

Study-wide findings and caveats: Predominance within the ex vivo response was attributable to HLA-C-restricted CMV-specific TCR beta clonotypes.

This receptor was taken from a human donor in good health (CMV status not recorded). Some clones in this sample may be carry-over from other donors' samples. Sequencing input: PBMCs.

DNA of the CDR3: TGTGCCACCAGTGATTCCAACCCGGCCGACTATGGCTACACCTTC. Its protein product is CATSDSNPADYGYTF. This sequence joins TRBV24-1 and TRBJ1-2; D uncertain. The V end lost 2 bases, the J end lost 3 bases, and 12 bases lay between the germline ends. The CDR3 length is 15 residues. Germline CDR1 and CDR2: KGHDR and SFDVKD.